These 24 T cell receptor beta chains were all obtained from the same sample, sequenced in a study of blood T cell repertoires in COVID-19. Method: immunoSEQ multiplex PCR; TCRdb's copy keeps in-frame clones and lacks some. The sample includes approximately 380,000 clones, 80% to 95% of them seen just once. The material sequenced was PBMCs or T cells enriched from blood (not recorded which). Every receptor here comes from a woman between 35 and 50 years old who had been exposed to COVID-19.

This clone was detected once. V and J are TRBV3-1 (or the pseudogene TRBV3-2) and TRBJ2-7; TRBD1 agrees at 7 bases. V shed 1 base and J 7 bases; nucleotides not matched to a gene: 10. The CDR3 length is 15 residues. Per the germline V gene, CDR1 is LGHDT and CDR2 is YNNKEL (reference sequence). The CDR3 loop is CASSQGYRGKGEQYF. The CDR3 region has the DNA TGTGCCAGCAGCCAAGGGTACAGGGGAAAGGGGGAGCAGTACTTC.

This rearrangement joins TRBV7-8 to TRBJ1-5, with D possibly TRBD1 on 5 matching bases. The CDR3 contains 17 residues. Germline CDR1 is SGHVS and CDR2 is FQNEAQ. V was trimmed by 0 bases and J by 0 bases, leaving 12 bases between them. The CDR3 nucleotides are TGTGCCAGCAGCTTAGCGGGGCAGTTGACTAGCAATCAGCCCCAGCATTTT. It codes for CASSLAGQLTSNQPQHF. Variable domain in full (rest from reference TRBV7-8 and TRBJ1-5): GAGVSQSPRYKVAKRGQDVALRCDPISGHVSLFWYQQALGQGPEFLTYFQNEAQLDKSGLPSDRFFAERPEGSVSTLKIQRTQQEDSAVYLCASSLAGQLTSNQPQHFGDGTRLSIL.

The count of this clone is one. The chain uses TRBV19 and TRBJ2-1, with 8 bases identical to TRBD1. The CDR3 is 16 amino acids. J lost 5 bases, V lost 4 bases, and 10 bases had no gene match. Germline lookup yields CDR1 LNHDA and CDR2 SQIVND (reference sequence). DNA of the CDR3: TGTGCCAGTAGTAATCGTTTAGGACAGGGTAACAATGAGCAGTTCTTC. Translating gives CASSNRLGQGNNEQFF.

For the CDR3, the DNA is TGTGCCAGCAGCCACGGGTCAACCTTCAACTATGGCTACACCTTC. This sequence encodes CASSHGSTFNYGYTF. The gene calls are TRBV5-4 and TRBJ1-2; D uncertain. CDR3 length: 15 residues. Deletions cut 4 bases from V and 2 bases from J, with 15 bases between. Germline V gene data show CDR1 as SGHNT and CDR2 as YYREEE (reference sequence). Full variable domain (outside the CDR3, taken from reference TRBV5-4 and TRBJ1-2): ETGVTQSPTHLIKTRGQQVTLRCSSQSGHNTVSWYQQALGQGPQFIFQYYREEENGRGNFPPRFSGLQFPNYSSELNVNALELDDSALYLCASSHGSTFNYGYTFGSGTRLTVV.

V gene TRBV19 combines with J gene TRBJ1-1, with D possibly matching TRBD1 (5 bases). V was shortened by 7 bases and J by 5 bases, with 20 bases between the two germline ends. This CDR3 contains 15 residues. CDR1 is LNHDA, CDR2 SQIVND, per germline (reference sequence). The CDR3, as DNA: TGTGCCAGTAAAAAGGGGCCAGGGTTCGAAACTGAAGCTTTCTTT. As protein: CASKKGPGFETEAFF.

This rearrangement joins TRBV18 to TRBJ1-1; 12 bases fit TRBD1. J gave up 4 bases and V 6 bases, and 12 bases lay outside the gene matches. Germline V gene lookup returns CDR1 KGHSH and CDR2 LQKENI. The CDR3 consists of 17 residues. CDR3 in DNA: TGTGCCAGCTCGCCCGGGACAGGGGGCGTAAGGGGCACTGAAGCTTTCTTT. Protein: CASSPGTGGVRGTEAFF.

CDR3 amino acids: CASRTLGRGDTEAFF. The CDR3 bases are TGTGCCAGCAGAACGTTGGGGAGGGGGGACACTGAAGCTTTCTTT. The chain uses TRBV9 and TRBJ1-1; TRBD1 is a possible D gene (6 bases). The V and J ends lost 5 bases and 3 bases respectively, with 17 bases between them. The length of the CDR3 is 15 residues. Germline-derived CDR1 and CDR2 are SGDLS and YYNGEE.

This sequence joins TRBV6-5 and TRBJ2-2; TRBD1 might be the D (6 bases). The V end lost 10 bases, the J end lost 3 bases, and 18 bases lay between the germline ends. Germline V gene lookup returns CDR1 MNHEY and CDR2 SVGAGI. The length of the CDR3 is 15 residues. The DNA for the CDR3 is TGTGCCACCTCTCCACAGGGAAGGGACACCGGGGAGCTGTTTTTT. Amino acids: CATSPQGRDTGELFF.

The rearrangement joins TRBV3-1 (or the pseudogene TRBV3-2) to TRBJ1-2; D is uncertain. V was shortened by 0 bases and J by 5 bases, with 10 bases between the two germline ends. The germline gives CDR1 LGHDT, CDR2 YNNKEL (reference sequence). This CDR3 spans 14 amino acids. The CDR3 nucleotides read TGTGCCAGCAGCCAAGATTCCCGTACATATGGCTACACCTTC. The encoded protein is CASSQDSRTYGYTF.

The V gene is TRBV6-6, the J gene TRBJ2-7, with a weak D call TRBD2 (6 bases). This CDR3 is built from 15 residues. Germline V gene data show CDR1 as MNHNY and CDR2 as SVGAGI (reference sequence). The ends were cut back, 2 bases at V and 4 bases at J, with 15 bases in the middle. The CDR3 here is CASSYGGVSKYEQYF. CDR3 nucleotide sequence: TGTGCCAGCAGTTACGGCGGGGTCAGTAAATACGAGCAGTACTTC.

Of note for this clone: The sample contains more than one DNA sequence encoding this CDR3. The chain employs TRBV7-3 and TRBJ2-2, with a tentative D call TRBD2 (6 bases). The V gene's germline CDR1 is SGHTA and CDR2 FQGTGA. The CDR3 totals 13 residues. The V end lost 2 bases, the J end lost 6 bases, and 7 bases lay between the germline ends. Written as DNA, the CDR3 is TGTGCCAGCAGCTTATCGGGGGCCGGGGAGCTGTTTTTT. Its protein is CASSLSGAGELFF.

Remarks on this clone: Other DNA sequences in the sample encode the same CDR3. The chain combines TRBV3-1 (or the pseudogene TRBV3-2) with TRBJ1-2; D might be TRBD1 (5 bases). Per germline, CDR1 LGHDT and CDR2 YNNKEL (reference sequence). The CDR3 has 13 amino acids. The V end lost 0 bases, the J end lost 5 bases, and 7 bases lay between the germline ends. The CDR3 DNA reads TGTGCCAGCAGCCAAGAAACAGGATATGGCTACACCTTC. Translation gives CASSQETGYGYTF.

The CDR3 DNA follows: TGCGCCAGCAGTGAAGGTAGCGGGGGGGCAGATACGCAGTATTTT. This translates into CASSEGSGGADTQYF. The gene calls are TRBV10-1 and TRBJ2-3; 11 nucleotides agree with TRBD2. Germline CDR1 WNHNN, CDR2 SYGVQD (reference sequence). CDR3 length: 15 amino acids. The ends lost 3 bases at V and 4 bases at J; junction bases unmatched: 3.

The rearrangement joins TRBV23-1 to TRBJ1-3; D ambiguous. Being an ORF, TRBV23-1 has a function that is uncertain. V was clipped by 0 bases and J by 0 bases, with 9 bases between them. The CDR3 has 16 residues. The CDR3 here is CASSQSGQGSGNTIYF. In DNA form, the CDR3 reads TGCGCCAGCAGTCAATCGGGCCAAGGCTCTGGAAACACCATATATTTT.

The chain joins TRBV5-1 to TRBJ2-1, with D possibly being TRBD1 (6 bases). This CDR3 is built from 14 residues. CDR1 and CDR2 (germline): SGHRS, YFSETQ. Trimming took 3 bases from V and 9 from J, leaving 16 bases between them. The DNA of the CDR3 is TGCGCCAGCAGCTCTACAGGGAAGAAGAGTGAGCAGTTCTTC. Translating gives CASSSTGKKSEQFF.

V and J are TRBV27 and TRBJ1-1; 7 bases line up with TRBD1. Losses at the gene ends were 4 bases for V and 5 bases for J; bases not matched to a gene: 4. The CDR3 sequence is 13 residues long. Germline lookup yields CDR1 MNHEY and CDR2 SMNVEV (reference sequence). CDR3 amino acids: CASSSSTGTEAFF. The DNA for the CDR3 is TGTGCCAGCAGTTCCTCGACAGGGACTGAAGCTTTCTTT.

The V gene is TRBV5-1, the J gene TRBJ1-3, with D uncertain. Trimming took 1 base from V and 0 from J, leaving 8 bases between them. This CDR3 region has 15 residues. Germline-derived CDR1 and CDR2 are SGHRS and YFSETQ. The CDR3 is CASSLSGDSGNTIYF. The CDR3 coding sequence is TGCGCCAGCAGCTTGTCGGGAGACTCTGGAAACACCATATATTTT.

The CDR3 DNA is TGTGCCAGCAGTTTAGTGTATAGCGGGGGCTACAATGAGCAGTTCTTC. Its protein is CASSLVYSGGYNEQFF. The chain has TRBV28 and TRBJ2-1, with 9 bases aligning to TRBD2. V shed 2 bases, J shed 3 bases, and the junction held 5 bases outside the gene matches. This CDR3 is built from 16 residues. CDR1 MDHEN and CDR2 SYDVKM come from the germline V gene.

The gene calls are TRBV6-1 and TRBJ1-1; 7 nucleotides align to TRBD1. The V gene end was trimmed by 6 bases and the J gene end by 0 bases; junction bases not matched to a gene: 13. Germline assignment: CDR1 MNHNS and CDR2 SASEGT. This CDR3 region has 17 residues. This chain's CDR3 is CASSERSAGGLNTEAFF. The DNA for the CDR3 is TGTGCCAGCAGCGAACGGTCAGCAGGGGGACTGAACACTGAAGCTTTCTTT.

The V and J genes are TRBV7-2 and TRBJ1-1; 8 bases fit TRBD1. CDR1 and CDR2 from the germline V gene are SGHTA and FQGNSA. V was pared by 5 bases and J by 5 bases, with 7 bases of the junction left unmatched. The CDR3 runs to 14 residues. DNA for the CDR3: TGTGCCAGCAGCAGCCGACAGGGGAGGACTGAAGCTTTCTTT. It translates to CASSSRQGRTEAFF.

The gene calls are TRBV19 and TRBJ2-1; possible D gene TRBD1, 6 bases. From germline, CDR1 is LNHDA and CDR2 SQIVND (reference sequence). V was pared by 2 bases and J by 3 bases, with 8 bases between. This CDR3 comprises 14 residues. CDR3 coding DNA: TGTGCCAGTAGTATACGGACAGACTACAATGAGCAGTTCTTC. Residues: CASSIRTDYNEQFF.

The rearrangement joins TRBV4-1 to TRBJ1-5; D remains unclear. Trimming took 0 bases from V and 6 from J, leaving 9 bases between them. The CDR3 has 14 residues. Germline assignment: CDR1 MGHRA and CDR2 YSYEKL. CDR3 coding DNA: TGCGCCAGCAGCCAAGATGGAGGGAGTCAGCCCCAGCATTTT. Translated, it gives CASSQDGGSQPQHF.

The chain combines TRBV3-1 (or the pseudogene TRBV3-2) with TRBJ2-1; the match to TRBD1 covers 10 bases. The ends lost 4 bases at V and 6 bases at J; junction bases unmatched: 15. This CDR3 is 18 amino acids long. Germline loops: CDR1 LGHDT, CDR2 YNNKEL (reference sequence). As DNA, the CDR3 is TGTGCCAGCAGCCCCTTGCCGCCCGGACAGGGGGGGATCAATGAGCAGTTCTTC. This encodes CASSPLPPGQGGINEQFF.

This rearrangement joins TRBV11-3 to TRBJ2-1; D may be TRBD1 (6 bases). Between the trimmed V and J ends, which lost 0 bases and 6 bases, there was a span of 12 bases. The CDR3 covers 15 residues. Germline-derived CDR1 and CDR2 are SGHNT and YENEEA. Here the CDR3 reads CASSLDGGRPNEQFF. CDR3 nucleotides: TGTGCCAGCAGCTTAGATGGGGGCAGGCCCAATGAGCAGTTCTTC.